The next 24 T cell receptor beta chains were all read from a single sample in a study of T cells in Graves' hyperthyroidism and ophthalmopathy. Amplified TCR beta CDR3 regions derived from RNA transcripts. First-round RT-PCR with HTBI primers amplified the TCR CDR3 region. One entry per CDR3 protein results from TCRdb running MiXCR on the multiplex PCR reads. The repertoire includes roughly 260,000 distinct CDR3 sequences, roughly 15% of them detected once, and roughly 13% sits in the top ten. The sequencing input was blood. These receptors originate from a woman aged 40 to 50 with Graves' hyperthyroidism that later progressed to Graves' ophthalmopathy.

The chain recombines TRBV5-5 with TRBJ2-3; a possible D gene is TRBD2 (7 bases). The CDR3 length is 16 residues. In germline, CDR1 is SGHKS, CDR2 YYEKEE (reference sequence). Trimming shortened V by 0 bases and J by 1 base, and 12 bases separated the two germline ends. CDR3 DNA sequence: TGTGCCAGCAGCTTGGTTGTCGGGGGGCGCACAGATACGCAGTATTTT. It codes for CASSLVVGGRTDTQYF.

A remark on this clonotype: Given a much more abundant clone one base away, this may be a read error. The chain has TRBV9 and TRBJ2-3, with D possibly matching TRBD1 (6 bases). CDR3 length equals 18 residues. The germline V gene has CDR1 SGDLS and CDR2 YYNGEE. The CDR3 sequence: CASSGMLQGGGTTDTRYF. The CDR3 DNA is TGTGCCAGCAGCGGAATGCTACAGGGTGGGGGTACCACAGATACGCGGTATTTT.

This clonotype was counted between two and nine times. The chain uses TRBV27 and TRBJ1-5; D is unresolved. CDR3 length: 13 residues. V lost 1 base, J lost 5 bases, and 6 bases lay in between. Germline assignment: CDR1 MNHEY and CDR2 SMNVEV (reference sequence). CDR3 in DNA: TGTGCCAGCAGTTTATGGAGGGATCAGCCCCAGCATTTT. Residues: CASSLWRDQPQHF.

This clonotype was found a few times. The V gene is TRBV6-1, the J gene TRBJ2-7; D not certain. The V end lost 7 bases, the J end lost 7 bases, and 11 bases lay between the germline ends. Germline loops: CDR1 MNHNS, CDR2 SASEGT. The CDR3 length is 11 residues. DNA for the CDR3: TGTGCCAGCACCTCCCCGCGGGAGCAGTACTTC. It codes for CASTSPREQYF.

Many counts were recorded for this clonotype. This chain uses TRBV18 with TRBJ2-2; D not certain. Germline V CDR1 and CDR2: KGHSH, LQKENI. Trimming took off 5 bases at V and 2 bases at J, with 12 bases between the two ends. This CDR3 has 15 residues. The CDR3 nucleotides read TGTGCCAGCTCAGTAACCGGGCCAAACACCGGGGAGCTGTTTTTT. Its translation is CASSVTGPNTGELFF.

About this clonotype itself: An end of the junction does not agree with germline; a read error may underlie this. The chain couples TRBV27 to TRBJ2-5, with D hard to call. The germline gives CDR1 MNHEY, CDR2 SMNVEV (reference sequence). The CDR3 runs 12 residues. CDR3 loop: CAGSVNGETQYF. CDR3 DNA sequence: TGTGCCGGCAGTGTTAATGGAGAGACCCAGTACTTC.

This clonotype was counted between two and nine times. The V call is TRBV28, the J call TRBJ2-2, with unresolved D. Trimming left V 1 base short and J 5 bases short, with 11 bases between. This CDR3 contains 15 residues. Germline-derived CDR1 and CDR2 are MDHEN and SYDVKM. CDR3 residues: CASSLFGRRTGELFF. The CDR3 DNA reads TGTGCCAGCAGTTTATTCGGGCGGCGAACCGGGGAGCTGTTTTTT.

This clonotype was detected many times. The chain is built from TRBV20-1 and TRBJ2-1; TRBD2 matches at 9 bases. The CDR3 consists of 14 residues. Germline V gene data show CDR1 as DFQATT and CDR2 as SNEGSKA (reference sequence). V shed 4 bases, J shed 7 bases, and the junction held 8 bases outside the gene matches. The CDR3 loop is CSAMASGISNEQFF. CDR3 coding DNA: TGCAGTGCTATGGCTAGCGGGATTTCAAATGAGCAGTTCTTC.

This clonotype was seen a few times. This may be a read error: a much more frequent sequence differs by one nucleotide. The V call is TRBV3-1, the J call TRBJ2-2; D is perhaps TRBD1 (6 bases). The last part of the DNA fits TRBJ1-1 better; the J call may be wrong. The germline V gene encodes CDR1 LGHDT and CDR2 YNNKEL (reference sequence). The CDR3 extends over 14 amino acids. This chain's CDR3 is CASREGGGNTGAFF. The CDR3 region has the DNA TGTGCCAGCAGAGAGGGGGGGGGAAACACTGGAGCTTTCTTT.

This clonotype was seen repeatedly, ten times or more. The V and J genes are TRBV19 and TRBJ2-1; D ambiguous. The CDR3 consists of 15 residues. The germline V gene encodes CDR1 LNHDA and CDR2 SQIVND (reference sequence). Trimming took off 6 bases at V and 0 bases at J, with 12 bases between the two ends. In DNA, the CDR3 is TGTGCCAGTAGGGCCAGTACACCCTCCTACAATGAGCAGTTCTTC. This sequence encodes CASRASTPSYNEQFF.

This clonotype was recorded a few times. V gene TRBV6-1 combines with J gene TRBJ1-1, with D unclear. V lost 4 bases and J lost 7, with 13 bases in between. Germline V gene data show CDR1 as MNHNS and CDR2 as SASEGT. This CDR3 comprises 13 residues. The CDR3 DNA is TGTGCCAGCAGTGTTAGTTGGGGTCTTGAAGCTTTCTTT. The encoded protein is CASSVSWGLEAFF.

The rearrangement joins TRBV2 to TRBJ2-7; 14 bases align to TRBD2. Trimming took 5 bases from V and 9 from J; bases not matched to a gene: 3. This CDR3 comprises 13 residues. Germline V CDR1 and CDR2: SNHLY, FYNNEI. The CDR3 bases are TGTGCCAGCAGTCCCGGACTAGCGGGAGGGCAGTACTTC. Its protein is CASSPGLAGGQYF. Filled out from reference TRBV2 and TRBJ2-7, the complete variable domain reads EPEVTQTPSHQVTQMGQEVILRCVPISNHLYFYWYRQILGQKVEFLVSFYNNEISEKSEIFDDQFSVERPDGSNFTLKIRSTKLEDSAMYFCASSPGLAGGQYFGPGTRLTVT.

This clonotype occurred many times. The chain employs TRBV6-6 and TRBJ2-5; 14 bases line up with TRBD2. Germline V CDR1 and CDR2: MNHNY, SVGAGI (reference sequence). V was clipped by 2 bases and J by 2 bases; unmatched bases: 10. The CDR3 is made up of 19 amino acids. The CDR3 is CASSYGTSGRSSVQETQYF. The CDR3 region has the DNA TGTGCCAGCAGTTACGGGACTAGCGGGAGATCAAGCGTACAAGAGACCCAGTACTTC.

Ten or more counts support this clonotype. CDR3: CASSSQPGKVTGELFF. In nucleotides, the CDR3 is TGTGCCAGCAGCTCCCAGCCGGGAAAGGTTACCGGGGAGCTGTTTTTT. This chain uses TRBV11-2 with TRBJ2-2, with a weak D call TRBD2 (5 bases). This CDR3 is built from 16 residues. In germline, CDR1 is SGHAT, CDR2 FQNNGV. Trimming left V 4 bases short and J 5 bases short, with 17 bases between.

This clonotype was seen at least ten times. This chain connects TRBV6-5 to TRBJ1-6; no clear D gene. V was clipped by 2 bases and J by 0 bases, with 8 bases between them. Per the germline V gene, CDR1 is MNHEY and CDR2 is SVGAGI. CDR3 length: 16 residues. CDR3 amino acids: CASSYAGSSYNSPLHF. CDR3 DNA sequence: TGTGCCAGCAGTTACGCGGGAAGCTCCTATAATTCACCCCTCCACTTT.

The chain links TRBV2 to TRBJ1-1, with D possibly matching TRBD1 (6 bases). The CDR3 sequence is 13 residues long. Per the germline V gene, CDR1 is SNHLY and CDR2 is FYNNEI. With 7 bases removed from V and 6 bases from J, the gap between germline ends came to 15 bases. This CDR3 reads CASTGRGRAEAFF. The CDR3 bases are TGTGCCAGCACGGGACGGGGGCGCGCTGAAGCTTTCTTT.

In regard to this clonotype: A much bigger clone sits one base away, suggesting this may be a read error. The chain couples TRBV30 to TRBJ1-3; weak D call: TRBD1 (6 bases). V dropped 7 bases and J dropped 3 bases, with 16 bases sitting between them. From germline, CDR1 is GTSNPN and CDR2 SVGIG (reference sequence). The CDR3 runs to 14 residues. The CDR3: CASAGHNYGNTIYF. The CDR3 DNA is TGTGCCTCCGCGGGACACAACTATGGAAACACCATATATTTT.

Ten or more counts support this clonotype. The rearrangement joins TRBV13 to TRBJ2-7; a possible D gene is TRBD2 (5 bases). V shed 6 bases and J shed 1 base, with 13 bases lying between them. Germline V lookup: CDR1 PRHDT, CDR2 FYEKMQ (reference sequence). CDR3 size: 14 residues. The CDR3 DNA is TGTGCCAGCAGTGCGGGCGGTAAATCCTACGAGCAGTACTTC. Translation: CASSAGGKSYEQYF.

In its sample, this clonotype was seen once. This chain joins TRBV30 and TRBJ1-6; possibly TRBD1 for D (6 bases). This CDR3 comprises 14 residues. Germline loops: CDR1 GTSNPN, CDR2 SVGIG (reference sequence). With 8 bases removed from V and 10 bases from J, the gap between germline ends came to 21 bases. CDR3: CARRVWQGHSPLHF. The DNA for the CDR3 is TGTGCCAGGCGTGTTTGGCAGGGACACTCACCCCTCCACTTT.

The chain couples TRBV20-1 to TRBJ2-1; D gene ambiguous. Germline loops: CDR1 DFQATT, CDR2 SNEGSKA (reference sequence). The CDR3 sequence is 10 residues long. This CDR3 reads CSAGYNEQFF. The CDR3 DNA is TGCAGCGCCGGCTACAATGAGCAGTTCTTC.

This clonotype was recorded many times. The chain couples TRBV6-5 to TRBJ2-2; D call uncertain. This CDR3 comprises 16 residues. The V end was cut by 4 bases, the J end by 1 base, with 13 bases between. CDR1 is MNHEY and CDR2 is SVGAGI in the germline V gene. Written as DNA, the CDR3 is TGTGCCAGCAGTTTCTCTGTCCGGTGGAACACCGGGGAGCTGTTTTTT. Its protein product is CASSFSVRWNTGELFF.

This clonotype has a handful of counts. This chain uses TRBV7-9 with TRBJ2-1; possible D gene TRBD2, 6 bases. Germline values: CDR1 SEHNR, CDR2 FQNEAQ (reference sequence). This CDR3 comprises 15 residues. V dropped 1 base and J dropped 6 bases, with 13 bases sitting between them. CDR3 bases: TGTGCCAGCAGCTTAGGGCGGGACGGAGGCAATGAGCAGTTCTTC. It is translated as CASSLGRDGGNEQFF.

This clonotype occurred many times. J is TRBJ2-1 and V is TRBV7-2; 13 nucleotides agree with TRBD2. The J segment lost 7 bases and the V segment lost 2 bases, leaving 8 bases of the junction unmatched. CDR3 length equals 17 residues. Germline CDR1 is SGHTA and CDR2 is FQGNSA. Here the CDR3 reads CASSLSSGTSGTNEQFF. The CDR3 DNA sequence: TGTGCCAGCAGCTTATCGTCGGGGACTAGCGGGACTAATGAGCAGTTCTTC.

This clonotype has ten or more counts. The chain recombines TRBV15 with TRBJ2-5, with D possibly matching TRBD1 (5 bases). The CDR3 loop spans 14 amino acids. The V end was cut by 1 base, the J end by 3 bases, with 9 bases between. In germline, CDR1 is LNHNV, CDR2 YYDKDF (reference sequence). The CDR3 loop reads CATSRGWGKETQYF. CDR3 in DNA: TGTGCCACCAGCAGAGGGTGGGGCAAAGAGACCCAGTACTTC.